One and the same sample provided the 21 T cell receptor beta chains below, sequenced in a study of cytomegalovirus exposure and HLA in healthy donors. The primer mix had 60 Vbeta and 13 Jbeta primers. TCRdb's table, derived via immunoSEQ multiplex PCR, lists solely in-frame clones and lacks some. The data contain about 75,000 clones, 65% to 90% of them singletons. Material: PBMCs. The source is a man between 65 and 85 years old in good health and CMV-seropositive.

This rearrangement joins TRBV19 to TRBJ2-3, with a tentative D call TRBD2 (6 bases). Trimming removed 7 bases from V and 0 bases from J, with 11 bases in between. Germline V gives CDR1 LNHDA, CDR2 SQIVND (reference sequence). This CDR3 comprises 14 residues. Written as DNA, the CDR3 is TGTGCCAGTAAGGACGGGGGTAGCACAGATACGCAGTATTTT. As protein: CASKDGGSTDTQYF.

The V gene is TRBV11-2, the J gene TRBJ1-1; no clear D. The CDR3 runs to 14 residues. CDR1 and CDR2 (germline): SGHAT, FQNNGV. V was pared by 1 base and J by 1 base, with 7 bases between. CDR3 protein: CASSLGTANTEAFF. The CDR3 DNA reads TGTGCCAGCAGCTTAGGCACAGCGAACACTGAAGCTTTCTTT.

The rearrangement uses TRBV2 and TRBJ1-6; no clear D gene. Germline assignment: CDR1 SNHLY and CDR2 FYNNEI. The V end lost 6 bases, the J end lost 0 bases, and 9 bases lay between the germline ends. The CDR3 is made up of 15 amino acids. The CDR3 here is CASRGPSSYNSPLHF. As DNA, the CDR3 is TGTGCCAGCAGGGGCCCGAGCTCCTATAATTCACCCCTCCACTTT.

The rearrangement joins TRBV11-2 to TRBJ2-3; tentatively, D is TRBD2 (5 bases). The CDR3 covers 13 residues. V was cut by 1 base and J by 6 bases, with 8 bases left in between. Germline V lookup: CDR1 SGHAT, CDR2 FQNNGV. CDR3 bases: TGTGCCAGCAGCTTAGTGTCGGGGGATACGCAGTATTTT. As protein: CASSLVSGDTQYF.

The rearrangement uses TRBV5-1 and TRBJ2-7; D is possibly TRBD1 (6 bases). There are 14 residues in the CDR3. Per germline, CDR1 SGHRS and CDR2 YFSETQ. The V and J ends lost 2 bases and 0 bases respectively, with 9 bases between them. CDR3 residues: CASSFQGPSYEQYF. DNA for the CDR3: TGCGCCAGCAGCTTCCAGGGGCCCTCCTACGAGCAGTACTTC.

This clone was seen only a few times. The chain carries TRBV2 and TRBJ2-1; 9 nucleotides line up with TRBD1. With V trimmed by 0 bases and J by 4 bases, 4 bases remained unmatched. Germline CDR1 and CDR2: SNHLY and FYNNEI. This CDR3 is 16 amino acids long. In DNA form, the CDR3 reads TGTGCCAGCAGTGAAGCAACAGGGGGCTTTTACAATGAGCAGTTCTTC. It translates to CASSEATGGFYNEQFF.

This clone has just a few counts. This rearrangement joins TRBV20-1 to TRBJ1-2; D not certain. V lost 3 bases and J lost 8, with 10 bases in between. This CDR3 has 11 residues. Germline V lookup: CDR1 DFQATT, CDR2 SNEGSKA (reference sequence). In DNA form, the CDR3 reads TGCAGTGCTAGTCCTAGTTTGGGCTACACCTTC. This encodes CSASPSLGYTF.

The chain is built from TRBV7-2 and TRBJ2-7; D uncertain. Trimming took off 1 base at V and 0 bases at J, with 10 bases between the two ends. Germline V CDR1 and CDR2: SGHTA, FQGNSA. The CDR3 loop spans 15 amino acids. CDR3 bases: TGTGCCAGCAGCTTAGGCGGCGGCTTCTCCTACGAGCAGTACTTC. It specifies CASSLGGGFSYEQYF.

The V call is TRBV10-3, the J call TRBJ2-7; D gene unclear. CDR1 and CDR2 from the germline V gene are ENHRY and SYGVKD. V was cut by 6 bases and J by 5 bases, with 8 bases left in between. The CDR3 runs to 11 residues. The DNA of the CDR3 is TGTGCCATCAGCACTTTCGACGAGCAGTACTTC. Translation gives CAISTFDEQYF.

This clone was counted once. The genes are TRBV4-1 and TRBJ2-1; D might be TRBD2 (6 bases). The ends were cut back, 4 bases at V and 4 bases at J, with 14 bases in the middle. Germline loops: CDR1 MGHRA, CDR2 YSYEKL. The CDR3 has 15 residues. CDR3 DNA sequence: TGCGCCAGCAGCCCAGGTGGGGGGATTTACAATGAGCAGTTCTTC. It encodes CASSPGGGIYNEQFF.

The chain has TRBV7-2 and TRBJ2-5; TRBD1 aligns across 8 bases. Germline-derived CDR1 and CDR2 are SGHTA and FQGNSA. The CDR3 is 14 residues long. V lost 2 bases to trimming and J lost 5 bases; unmatched junction nucleotides: 4. The DNA of the CDR3 is TGTGCCAGCAGCTTAAGGACAGGGAGGGAGACCCAGTACTTC. Translating gives CASSLRTGRETQYF.

The rearrangement uses TRBV27 and TRBJ2-7, with TRBD1 identical over 9 bases. Germline CDR1 reads MNHEY; CDR2 reads SMNVEV (reference sequence). The CDR3 is 14 residues long. After removal of 3 bases from V and 4 bases from J, the junction contained 4 bases not matched to a gene. CDR3 residues: CASSFGTGRYEQYF. CDR3 DNA sequence: TGTGCCAGCAGTTTCGGGACAGGGAGGTACGAGCAGTACTTC.

The chain employs TRBV4-1 and TRBJ1-1; D perhaps matches TRBD1 (6 bases). The CDR3 loop spans 13 amino acids. Deletions cut 0 bases from V and 6 bases from J, with 8 bases between. Germline loops: CDR1 MGHRA, CDR2 YSYEKL. CDR3 amino acids: CASSQEPGAEAFF. The DNA for the CDR3 is TGCGCCAGCAGCCAAGAACCAGGGGCTGAAGCTTTCTTT.

The chain couples TRBV25-1 to TRBJ2-1, with 7 bases aligning to TRBD2. There are 16 residues in the CDR3. V dropped 1 base and J dropped 4; count of bases not matched to a gene: 7. Germline V CDR1 and CDR2: MGHDK, SYGVNS. The CDR3 DNA follows: TGTGCCAGCAGTGAATCTCGCGGGAGAAGGTACAATGAGCAGTTCTTC. It codes for CASSESRGRRYNEQFF.

The V and J genes are TRBV19 and TRBJ2-6, with TRBD1 identical over 7 bases. CDR3 length equals 15 residues. Germline CDR1 and CDR2: LNHDA and SQIVND (reference sequence). The V and J ends lost 6 bases and 2 bases, in that order; junction bases with no gene match: 4. CDR3 nucleotides: TGTGCCAGTAGAAACAGGGGAGCTGGGGCCAACGTCCTGACTTTC. It is translated as CASRNRGAGANVLTF.

V gene TRBV2 combines with J gene TRBJ2-1; D is possibly TRBD2 (6 bases). CDR1 is SNHLY and CDR2 is FYNNEI in the germline V gene. This CDR3 region has 15 residues. V gave up 6 bases and J gave up 9 bases, with 21 bases separating them. CDR3 residues: CASSLAFLGGSEQFF. CDR3 nucleotides: TGTGCCAGCAGCTTAGCCTTTCTGGGGGGTAGTGAGCAGTTCTTC.

V gene TRBV7-3 combines with J gene TRBJ2-3; the D gene is possibly TRBD2 (5 bases). The germline V gene has CDR1 SGHTA and CDR2 FQGTGA. Trimming left V 1 base short and J 2 bases short, with 13 bases between. This CDR3 has 16 amino acids. Here the CDR3 DNA reads TGTGCCAGCAGCTTAAGGGCCGGAGGCCCCACAGATACGCAGTATTTT. This codes for CASSLRAGGPTDTQYF.

The V gene is TRBV28, the J gene TRBJ2-7; TRBD1 agrees at 7 bases. J was trimmed by 3 bases and V by 8 bases; bases with no gene match: 4. The CDR3 sequence is 12 residues long. Germline V lookup: CDR1 MDHEN, CDR2 SYDVKM. DNA for the CDR3: TGTGCCAGCGAGGGACAGATCTACGAGCAGTACTTC. Translated: CASEGQIYEQYF.

J is TRBJ1-3 and V is TRBV6-5; D not resolved. This CDR3 has 13 amino acids. V lost 7 bases and J 4 bases, leaving 11 bases between the germline ends. Germline assignment: CDR1 MNHEY and CDR2 SVGAGI. CDR3 loop: CASISTGGNTIYF. The CDR3 DNA sequence: TGTGCCAGCATCTCCACGGGAGGAAACACCATATATTTT.

The chain employs TRBV29-1 and TRBJ2-3, with D perhaps TRBD1 (5 bases). CDR1 is SQVTM and CDR2 is ANQGSEA in the germline V gene. Trimming cost V 3 bases and J 4 bases, with 8 bases left between them. The CDR3 has 12 amino acids. The CDR3 nucleotides read TGCAGCGTTGACAGGGCAGCAGATACGCAGTATTTT. The encoded protein is CSVDRAADTQYF.

A single count supports this clone. This chain links TRBV10-3 with TRBJ1-1; no definite D call. CDR3 length: 15 residues. The germline V gene has CDR1 ENHRY and CDR2 SYGVKD. Trimming cost V 3 bases and J 5 bases, with 16 bases left between them. The CDR3 DNA follows: TGTGCCATCAGTGACCCCGGCGAGGTTGAGACTGAAGCTTTCTTT. This encodes CAISDPGEVETEAFF.